The rows below give T cell receptor beta chains drawn from one sample of a study of T cell responses to AZD1222 COVID-19 vaccine. The protocol was immunoSEQ multiplex PCR, while the TCRdb copy is restricted to in-frame clones and leaves out a portion. The sample holds some 120,000 clones, 75% to 90% seen once. The specimen was peripheral blood, collected 28 days after the second AZD1222 dose. These receptors were taken from an adult who received the AZD1222 COVID-19 vaccine. Both conserved end residues are part of each CDR3. Fields, in order: D gene, V gene, clone size, J gene, CDR3 DNA, CDR3 protein. A D gene is named only where the DNA matches it firmly. Size values are once, few and many counts, or a class for expanded clones, and some rows have none.

.	TRBV6-1	.	TRBJ1-5	TGTGCCAGCAGTGATTCTTCGGGGGGGGGCAATCAGCCCCAGCATTTT	CASSDSSGGGNQPQHF
TRBD2	TRBV27	.	TRBJ2-1	TGTGCCAGCAGTGCCGGGACTAGCGGCTACAATGAGCAGTTCTTC	CASSAGTSGYNEQFF
.	TRBV7-9	.	TRBJ2-3	TGTGCCAGCAGCTTAAAGGGGAGAAGCACAGATACGCAGTATTTT	CASSLKGRSTDTQYF
.	TRBV10-3	.	TRBJ2-1	TGTGCCATCAGCCCCGGGCCCTACAATGAGCAGTTCTTC	CAISPGPYNEQFF
.	TRBV21-1	.	TRBJ1-2	TGTGCCAGCAGCAAAGTCCGGAATCTCTATGGCTACACCTTC	CASSKVRNLYGYTF
.	TRBV7-2	.	TRBJ2-5	TGTGCCAGCAGCTTTCGCCTCCCCCAAGAGACCCAGTACTTC	CASSFRLPQETQYF
.	TRBV2	.	TRBJ1-2	TGTGCCAGCAGGCCGGGGAACTATGGCTACACCTTC	CASRPGNYGYTF
.	TRBV6-5	.	TRBJ1-1	TGTGCCAGTCAATTCAGGAGTCACACTGAAGCTTTCTTT	CASQFRSHTEAFF
.	TRBV6-2/TRBV6-3	.	TRBJ2-1	TGTGCCAGCAGCCGACAGGGGTCGGGGGGCCCGAGGAATGAGCAGTTCTTC	CASSRQGSGGPRNEQFF
TRBD2	TRBV11-2	.	TRBJ2-1	TGTGCCAGCAGCTTAAGACTAGCGGGGGGGCCGGACAATGAGCAGTTCTTC	CASSLRLAGGPDNEQFF
.	TRBV28	few	TRBJ1-5	TGTGCCAGCAGCCCCCCGTCGTGGCGCAATCAGCCCCAGCATTTT	CASSPPSWRNQPQHF
.	TRBV7-2	.	TRBJ1-5	TGTGCCAGCAGCGAAGAATCGGGTTCGTATCAGCCCCAGCATTTT	CASSEESGSYQPQHF
.	TRBV7-2	.	TRBJ1-6	TGTGCCAGCAGCCCTTACGTGGGGTCGGAATCACCCCTCCACTTT	CASSPYVGSESPLHF
.	TRBV4-2	.	TRBJ1-6	TGTGCCAGCAGCCAAGCGCAGGGCAGAGATAATTCACCCCTCCACTTT	CASSQAQGRDNSPLHF
.	TRBV11-1	.	TRBJ2-2	TGTGCCAGCAGCTTAGCGTTAGCTGCTACCGGGGAGCTGTTTTTT	CASSLALAATGELFF
.	TRBV2	.	TRBJ1-1	TGTGCCAGTACCAAGGAGGACGTCCCGAACACTGAAGCTTTCTTT	CASTKEDVPNTEAFF
.	TRBV7-2	few	TRBJ2-7	TGTGCCAGCAGCTTAGGCAGGGAACCCTACGAGCAGTACTTC	CASSLGREPYEQYF
TRBD1	TRBV3-1/TRBV3-2	.	TRBJ1-5	TGTGCCAGCAGCCCATCCGGGACAGGGGCCCTTAGCAATCAGCCCCAGCATTTT	CASSPSGTGALSNQPQHF
TRBD2	TRBV9	.	TRBJ2-3	TGTGCCAGCAGCGACGCGGCAGCGGGGGGTGATACGCAGTATTTT	CASSDAAAGGDTQYF
.	TRBV30	.	TRBJ1-6	TGTGCCTGGAGTATGGGGGCCGGGCCCAATTCACCCCTCCACTTT	CAWSMGAGPNSPLHF